Detailed here is one T cell receptor (beta chain). Antigen unknown. Sequencing relied on a cDNA template that was reverse transcribed from extracted RNA. Repertoires were generated with immunoSEQ multiplex PCR, while TCRdb's copy carries only in-frame clones and drops some. The table lists 95,000 to 100,000 clones, about three fifths of them singletons. CDR3 length: 14 amino acids. CDR1 is GTSNPN and CDR2 is SVGIG in the germline V gene (reference sequence). Unmatched junction bases numbered 3, after V lost 0 bases and J lost 2 bases. This sample stems from a study of CD8+ T cells in alopecia areata. Study-level results: Amid tofacitinib therapy, many expanded lesional clones stayed present in scalp and blood. Mice showed clearer TCR sharing than patients did, a gap that was possibly HLA-related.

Treatment: oral pan-JAK inhibitor, 5-10 mg twice daily. Those with alopecia areata gave lesional scalp punch biopsies and peripheral blood. This chain links TRBV30 with TRBJ2-7, with 8 bases fitting TRBD1. Specimen: CD8+ T cells sorted from blood, collected at approximately week 55, from a patient treated with tofacitinib. The source is a human donor with alopecia areata. CDR3 sequence (DNA): TGTGCCTGGAGTGTAGGCAGGGGGCCCTACGAGCAGTACTTC. Amino acids: CAWSVGRGPYEQYF. The full variable domain, in which reference TRBV30 and TRBJ2-7 provide the parts outside the CDR3, is SQTIHQWPATLVQPVGSPLSLECTVEGTSNPNLYWYRQAAGRGLQLLFYSVGIGQISSEVPQNLSASRPQDRQFILSSKKLLLSDSGFYLCAWSVGRGPYEQYFGPGTRLTVT.